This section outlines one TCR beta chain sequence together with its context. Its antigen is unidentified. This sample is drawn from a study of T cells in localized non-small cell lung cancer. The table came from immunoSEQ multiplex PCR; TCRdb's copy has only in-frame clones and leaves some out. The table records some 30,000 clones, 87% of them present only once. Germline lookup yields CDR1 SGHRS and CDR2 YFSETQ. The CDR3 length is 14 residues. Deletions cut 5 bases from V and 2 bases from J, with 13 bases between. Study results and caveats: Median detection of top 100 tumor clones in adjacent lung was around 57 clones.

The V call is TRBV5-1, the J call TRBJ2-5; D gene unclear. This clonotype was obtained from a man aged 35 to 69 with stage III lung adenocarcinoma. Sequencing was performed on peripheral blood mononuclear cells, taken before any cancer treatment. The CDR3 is CASREPSLQETQYF. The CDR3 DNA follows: TGCGCCAGCAGGGAGCCTAGTTTACAAGAGACCCAGTACTTC. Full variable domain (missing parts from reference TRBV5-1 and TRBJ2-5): KAGVTQTPRYLIKTRGQQVTLSCSPISGHRSVSWYQQTPGQGLQFLFEYFSETQRNKGNFPGRFSGRQFSNSRSEMNVSTLELGDSALYLCASREPSLQETQYFGPGTRLLVL.